This T cell receptor (beta chain) derives from a study of blood T cell repertoires in COVID-19. Turning to the study itself: From the United States, Italy and Spain came samples of acute and convalescent COVID-19.

Assay used: immunoSEQ multiplex PCR; TCRdb lists only in-frame clones, some missing. Here the sample spans around 480,000 clones, 88% being singletons. CDR1 and CDR2 (germline): SGHRS, YFSETQ. J lost 5 bases, V lost 0 bases, and 3 bases had no gene match. The CDR3 is 15 residues long. This chain links TRBV5-1 with TRBJ2-1, with 9 bases matching TRBD2. Input material: peripheral blood. The sequence derives from a woman in her forties or fifties with COVID-19, enrolled during active disease. Here the CDR3 reads CASSLEAGGHNEQFF. The CDR3 DNA reads as TGCGCCAGCAGCTTGGAAGCGGGGGGACACAATGAGCAGTTCTTC.